Following are 22 T cell receptor beta chains from one sample sequenced in a study of T cell repertoires in cytomegalovirus infection. TCRdb ran MiXCR on the reads and lists one entry per CDR3 protein. In the table there are about 190,000 distinct CDR3 sequences, about 28% of which are singletons. Sequenced: PBMCs. These TCRs come from a human donor in good health (CMV status not recorded). Some clones in this sample may be carry-over from other donors' samples.

This clonotype was observed a few times. V and J are TRBV7-3 and TRBJ2-2; 7 nucleotides line up with TRBD2. V lost 4 bases and J lost 7; bases outside the gene matches: 6. CDR1 and CDR2 from the germline V gene are SGHTA and FQGTGA. This CDR3 is built from 14 residues. Here the CDR3 reads CASSSTSVGGELFF. The CDR3 region has the DNA TGTGCCAGCAGCTCCACTAGCGTGGGCGGGGAGCTGTTTTTT.

The chain links TRBV2 to TRBJ2-3, with 14 nucleotides matching TRBD2. There are 15 residues in the CDR3. Germline lookup yields CDR1 SNHLY and CDR2 FYNNEI. V was clipped by 8 bases and J by 8 bases; unmatched bases: 9. CDR3 loop: CASRNAGLAGVTQYF. CDR3 DNA sequence: TGTGCCAGCCGAAATGCGGGACTAGCGGGGGTTACGCAGTATTTT.

This clonotype was observed a few times. This chain joins TRBV12-3 or TRBV12-4 and TRBJ1-5; 9 bases match TRBD1. The length of the CDR3 is 15 residues. With V trimmed by 5 bases and J by 9 bases, 11 bases remained unmatched. CDR3 DNA sequence: TGTGCCAGCAGTCCCGTACAGGGGGCGAGAGGGCCCCAGCATTTT. This sequence encodes CASSPVQGARGPQHF.

This clonotype was found a few times. The chain links TRBV7-2 to TRBJ2-7; 14 bases match TRBD2. The junction had 7 bases not matched to a gene; V was cut back by 6 bases and J by 6 bases. Germline CDR1 and CDR2: SGHTA and FQGNSA. The CDR3 has 15 amino acids. The CDR3 nucleotides are TGTGCCAGCAGACTGACTAGCGGGGGGGTAGGCGAGCAGTACTTC. It is translated as CASRLTSGGVGEQYF.

The J gene is TRBJ2-5, the V gene TRBV20-1; 10 bases align to TRBD2. V was pared by 1 base and J by 4 bases, with 6 bases of the junction left unmatched. Germline values: CDR1 DFQATT, CDR2 SNEGSKA (reference sequence). The CDR3 length is 15 residues. CDR3 sequence reads: CSARGLAGGRETQYF. The CDR3 nucleotides are TGCAGTGCTAGAGGGTTAGCGGGGGGACGAGAGACCCAGTACTTC.

This clonotype has a handful of counts. The CDR3 sequence: CSAKYPSGTYEQYF. CDR3 sequence (DNA): TGCAGTGCTAAATATCCTAGCGGAACCTACGAGCAGTACTTC. The chain joins TRBV20-1 to TRBJ2-7; 7 bases are a match to TRBD2. Trimming took 4 bases from V and 2 from J; bases not matched to a gene: 8. CDR3 length: 14 amino acids. Germline CDR1 reads DFQATT; CDR2 reads SNEGSKA (reference sequence).

This sequence joins TRBV7-2 and TRBJ2-7; 8 bases agree with TRBD2. V was clipped by 5 bases and J by 5 bases; unmatched bases: 11. The CDR3 contains 15 residues. Germline CDR1 reads SGHTA; CDR2 reads FQGNSA. For the CDR3, the DNA is TGTGCCAGCAGCCTCGGGGGGGGGTCTAGGCACGAGCAGTACTTC. It specifies CASSLGGGSRHEQYF.

This clonotype occurred a few times. This sequence joins TRBV7-2 and TRBJ1-4; tentative D call: TRBD1 (6 bases). CDR3 length: 17 residues. CDR1 and CDR2 (germline): SGHTA, FQGNSA. The V and J ends lost 2 bases and 2 bases respectively, with 15 bases between them. CDR3 sequence: CASSLSGFQGTNEKLFF. CDR3 bases: TGTGCCAGCAGCTTATCCGGATTTCAGGGGACTAATGAAAAACTGTTTTTT.

The chain couples TRBV19 to TRBJ2-5, with 8 bases fitting TRBD2. J gave up 1 base and V 5 bases, and 6 bases lay outside the gene matches. The CDR3 length is 15 residues. The germline gives CDR1 LNHDA, CDR2 SQIVND (reference sequence). Here the CDR3 reads CASSGVAGLQETQYF. In DNA form, the CDR3 reads TGTGCCAGTAGTGGCGTAGCGGGGCTCCAAGAGACCCAGTACTTC.

The chain uses TRBV11-1 and TRBJ1-2; no definite D call. Germline V gene data show CDR1 as SGHAT and CDR2 as FQDESV (reference sequence). CDR3 size: 14 residues. V was clipped by 5 bases and J by 5 bases, with 15 bases between them. The CDR3 reads CASSLERATYGYTF. As DNA, the CDR3 is TGTGCCAGCAGCCTAGAGCGAGCGACTTATGGCTACACCTTC.

The J gene is TRBJ2-5, the V gene TRBV7-6, with 7 bases aligning to TRBD2. Unmatched junction bases numbered 5, after V lost 5 bases and J lost 5 bases. The CDR3 is made up of 13 amino acids. Germline V lookup: CDR1 SGHVS, CDR2 FNYEAQ. The chain's CDR3 is CASSRLASETQYF. The CDR3 bases are TGTGCCAGCAGCCGACTAGCTTCCGAGACCCAGTACTTC.

The rearrangement links TRBV7-8 to TRBJ1-1, with 10 bases identical to TRBD1. This CDR3 has 13 amino acids. V shed 6 bases and J 5 bases; nucleotides not matched to a gene: 3. Germline-derived CDR1 and CDR2 are SGHVS and FQNEAQ. CDR3 in DNA: TGTGCCAGCAGGACAGGGGGCAGGACTGAAGCTTTCTTT. Translating gives CASRTGGRTEAFF.

This clonotype was counted ten times or more. The chain has TRBV7-2 and TRBJ1-1, with D tentatively TRBD1 (5 bases). Germline V gene lookup returns CDR1 SGHTA and CDR2 FQGNSA. V dropped 5 bases and J dropped 0 bases, with 7 bases sitting between them. The CDR3 has 13 residues. The CDR3 spells CASSQTVNTEAFF. Here the CDR3 DNA reads TGTGCCAGCAGCCAGACAGTGAACACTGAAGCTTTCTTT.

The V call is TRBV6-8, the J call TRBJ2-2, with 9 bases that match TRBD1. Germline lookup yields CDR1 MNHGY and CDR2 SAAAGT. J gave up 5 bases and V 6 bases, and 10 bases lay outside the gene matches. The CDR3 length is 16 residues. CDR3 in amino acids: CASSSSGTGLTGELFF. CDR3 in DNA: TGTGCCAGCAGCTCATCCGGGACAGGGCTGACCGGGGAGCTGTTTTTT.

This clonotype was seen only a few times. The V call is TRBV12-3 or TRBV12-4, the J call TRBJ2-1; D might be TRBD1 or TRBD2, each matching 5 bases. The CDR3 is 15 amino acids. Trimming left V 3 bases short and J 5 bases short, with 14 bases between. This CDR3 reads CASSFGGSRNNEQFF. The CDR3 coding sequence is TGTGCCAGCAGTTTTGGGGGATCCCGTAACAATGAGCAGTTCTTC.

This clonotype was recorded many times. The chain recombines TRBV7-2 with TRBJ2-1; no clear D. The germline gives CDR1 SGHTA, CDR2 FQGNSA. V lost 3 bases and J 8 bases, leaving 8 bases between the germline ends. CDR3 length equals 12 residues. CDR3 protein: CASSFNTYEQFF. The CDR3 DNA follows: TGTGCCAGCAGCTTTAACACGTATGAGCAGTTCTTC.

This sequence joins TRBV5-1 and TRBJ2-3; tentative D call: TRBD2 (5 bases). Germline V gene data show CDR1 as SGHRS and CDR2 as YFSETQ. The CDR3 is 17 residues long. V lost 4 bases, J lost 2 bases, and 20 bases lay in between. As DNA, the CDR3 is TGCGCCAGCAGCCCCCCGTGGGAGCGGACCTTCACAGATACGCAGTATTTT. Translating gives CASSPPWERTFTDTQYF.

The sample holds many counts of this clonotype. This CDR3 is CASSSKTGPGMTKNIQYF. In DNA, the CDR3 is TGTGCCAGCAGCTCTAAGACGGGGCCGGGGATGACCAAAAACATTCAGTACTTC. This chain uses TRBV7-9 with TRBJ2-4; D possibly matches TRBD1 or TRBD2 (5 bases each). Looked up from germline, CDR1 is SEHNR and CDR2 is FQNEAQ (reference sequence). V lost 4 bases, J lost 2 bases, and 21 bases lay in between. The CDR3 consists of 18 residues.

This clonotype was seen a few times. This chain uses TRBV6-2 or TRBV6-3 with TRBJ2-3, with D possibly TRBD1 on 6 matching bases. The CDR3 totals 14 residues. CDR1 and CDR2 from the germline V gene are MNHEY and SVGEGT. The V end lost 5 bases, the J end lost 2 bases, and 11 bases lay between the germline ends. In DNA form, the CDR3 reads TGTGCCAGCAGTCCTAGACAGGTCACAGATACGCAGTATTTT. It is translated as CASSPRQVTDTQYF.

In its sample, this clonotype was seen a few times. The chain has TRBV7-2 and TRBJ2-7; D not certain. Germline CDR1 and CDR2: SGHTA and FQGNSA. V was shortened by 1 base and J by 1 base, with 14 bases between the two germline ends. This CDR3 region has 16 residues. For the CDR3, the DNA is TGTGCCAGCAGCTTAGGACCGGGTTCCCTTTCCTACGAGCAGTACTTC. As protein: CASSLGPGSLSYEQYF.

V is TRBV29-1 and J is TRBJ2-1; D uncertain. The germline V and J ends were trimmed by 6 bases and 8 bases, with 14 bases remaining between them. This CDR3 comprises 12 residues. Per the germline V gene, CDR1 is SQVTM and CDR2 is ANQGSEA. The CDR3 here is CSVSNSNDEQFF. For the CDR3, the DNA is TGCAGCGTCTCGAACAGTAACGATGAGCAGTTCTTC.

The J gene is TRBJ2-7, the V gene TRBV7-2, with TRBD2 matching 8 bases. Germline CDR1 is SGHTA and CDR2 is FQGNSA. This CDR3 is 14 amino acids long. Germline trimming cut 4 bases from V and 4 bases from J; bases unmatched to any gene: 6. CDR3 loop: CASSSPGGGYEQYF. The CDR3 coding sequence is TGTGCCAGCAGCTCCCCGGGGGGGGGTTACGAGCAGTACTTC.